The present T cell receptor beta chain was sequenced within a study of regulatory T cells in long-lasting Graves disease (dated by TCRdb to the early 2020s). As for the study more broadly: Newly diagnosed Graves' disease patients had taken antithyroid drugs for less than 3 months. This study used TCR sequencing and RNA sequencing of peripheral blood to compare persistent Graves' disease patients against newly diagnosed Graves' disease patients. The study was conducted in China and was registered as a clinical trial. A total of around 35 samples underwent TCR sequencing: about 13 from persistent and some 20 from newly diagnosed Graves' disease patients.

In the paper's terms, the time point label means: newly diagnosed GD, antithyroid drugs for less than 3 months. For both TCR sequencing and RNA sequencing, RNA was extracted from PBMCs using TRIzol. The diagnosis of Graves' disease followed American Thyroid Association guidelines. Patients were recruited from an endocrinology department in Xi'an, China. Each patient gave approximately 8.8 milliliters of peripheral blood, collected in an EDTA anticoagulant tube. Ficoll Paque Plus density gradient separation was used to isolate PBMCs, and no further T cell sorting was performed. An Agilent 2100 Bioanalyzer and agarose gel were used to check RNA quality, while a NanoDrop 2000 measured RNA concentration. The library came from multiplex PCR. The sample was run on an Illumina HiSeq 4000. To build TCR beta libraries, CDR3 regions were amplified by Arm-PCR using iRepertoire HTBI primers. Before sequencing, the PCR products went through gel purification. Turning to the authors' computational methods: Gene usage analysis of CDR3 amino acid clonotypes relied on the approximately 60 TRBV and fewer than 15 TRBJ segments identified across samples. COPE and FqMerger were used to merge filtered high-quality paired reads into contigs. Contigs were aligned with BLAST to IMGT TRBV, TRBD and TRBJ reference genes, and CDR3 was defined per IMGT. Any clonotype with a frequency above 0.1% was classified as a highly expanded clone. Shannon entropy served as the measure of repertoire diversity, while the Gini coefficient captured V-J evenness. A clonotype was considered public if more than one individual shared it. Through fastp at Q25 and MiXCR, TCRdb rebuilt clones from the public reads, retaining in-frame beta chains. Duplicate CDR3 protein sequences are folded into a single record with the most common DNA and genes. TCRdb's processing, not the study's, gives the V and J calls here. For this sample the table gives 620,000 or so distinct CDR3 sequences, of which less than 20% were detected only once. The biggest ten clones account for about 17% of the sample.

The full study reports these points: The small sample size was acknowledged by the authors as a limitation that may reduce accuracy. Peripheral blood alone was examined, since thyroid tissue, which constituted the primary lesion, could not be accessed. Patients with persistent disease shared more public clonotypes (around 2,700) than newly diagnosed patients did (around 930). TRBV28, TRBJ1-2 and TRBJ2-5 were preferentially used in persistent disease, while TRBV20-1 and TRBJ2-1 were favored in newly diagnosed disease. Persistent Graves' disease patients showed lower TCR Shannon entropy and fewer highly expanded clones than newly diagnosed patients, suggesting clonal expansion. Sequencing and analysis were limited to the TCR beta chain.

With respect to this clonotype: What this receptor recognizes is not known. Base-call qualities are not available, and no considerably larger clone is one nucleotide away.

From a lookup of the germline V gene (reference sequence), CDR1 and CDR2 are LNHDA and SQIVND. V is reduced by 0 bases and J by 3 bases, leaving a spacing of 14 bases between them. The CDR3 holds 16 amino acids from the cysteine to the phenylalanine. The entry retains the CDR3 DNA only, 48 bases that are in frame from base 1. In addition, the sample was reused for a study of T cells in Graves' hyperthyroidism and ophthalmopathy. As that second study puts it: Stable Graves' hyperthyroidism was defined as the absence of progression to ophthalmopathy over 18 months of follow-up. The hyperthyroidism patients were between 18 and 65 years old and newly diagnosed, with a disease duration of less than 2 months. Any patient with an uncontrolled infection, another autoimmune disease, pregnancy or lactation was excluded. Diagnoses relied on clinical symptoms, serum thyroxine and TRAb, thyroid ultrasound and orbital computed tomography. For the first round of RT-PCR on the TCR CDR3, the HTBI primer set was used together with the Qiagen OneStep RT-PCR kit. Most expanded thyroid clonotypes (frequency above 0.001) were also detected in blood, suggesting blood repertoires may reflect thyroid immune responses. Ophthalmopathy was separated from stable hyperthyroidism by a 13 V-J signature model, with approximately 85% sensitivity and 81% to 82% specificity obtained in cross-validation and 80%/75% obtained in testing. In validation, the model predicted progression to ophthalmopathy with just under 71% sensitivity and approximately 78% specificity, a median of 6.5 months before onset. TCR V-J signatures able to tell the groups apart were searched for in a discovery cohort of 90 to 100 patients, of whom over 40 had Graves' ophthalmopathy and about 60 had stable Graves' hyperthyroidism. An independent validation cohort of around 20 hyperthyroidism patients and 17 patients who later progressed to ophthalmopathy tested prospective prediction of ophthalmopathy. The approximately 100 discovery patients were divided at random into training and test sets in a 7:3 ratio. In addition, the study compared T-cell repertoires in thyroid tissue and in blood from roughly six Graves' hyperthyroidism patients. After sampling, hyperthyroidism patients received methimazole starting at 30 mg daily, and ophthalmopathy patients received high-dose intravenous methylprednisolone. Libraries were constructed in a second round of multiplex PCR, after which size selection and purification were performed. Paired-end sequencing of the libraries was performed with 100 bp reads on an Illumina HiSeq2000. SOAPnuke was used to process the raw data, with reads discarded if the reads contained adapters or uncalled bases, had a mean Phred below 15, or lacked an exact constant-primer or identifier match. COPE v1.2.5 was used to merge high-quality paired reads, and clonotypes were defined as unique nucleotide sequences. MiTCR v1.1 was used to align the clonotypes against IMGT TRBV, TRBD and TRBJ reference segments. The analysis was restricted to V-J combinations with a frequency above 0.0001, which together covered roughly 99% of the repertoires. A TCS score was defined as the ratio of F50 (clonal expansion) to E x V (chaos), with BLOSUM62-based TCRdist applied between CDR3 peptides within each V-J. Welch's t-statistics and random forest reduced fewer than 600 V-J features to about 12, which were used in a naive Bayes classifier (R e1071). Sample size was not statistically predetermined, and investigators were not blinded to group allocation. TCR Vbeta CDR3 sequencing of approximately 140 peripheral blood samples (fewer than 45 ophthalmopathy, about 75 hyperthyroidism and approximately 17 progressor patients) is reported in the paper.

Source: peripheral blood mononuclear cells (PBMCs), taken at new diagnosis, from a patient treated with antithyroid drugs. In this chain, TRBV19 is recombined with TRBJ1-1; the D gene is not confidently resolved. The clonotype was recovered from a woman in her thirties with Graves disease. Donor details come from another sample of the same person, matched by shared clones. The CDR3 in this case is CASSIDIGPFDTEAFF. Here is the DNA: TGTGCCAGTAGTATAGACATAGGCCCTTTTGACACTGAAGCTTTCTTT.